Presented here are 9 T cell receptor beta chains from one specimen sequenced in a study of T cell changes during pregnancy in multiple sclerosis. The table came from immunoSEQ multiplex PCR; TCRdb's copy has only in-frame clones and leaves some out. This table holds about 40,000 clones, 89% found once. The sequenced sample was CD4+ T cells from peripheral blood mononuclear cells, obtained after pregnancy. These receptors came from a female donor with multiple sclerosis, enrolled in a pregnancy study.

This clone showed up just a few times. The rearrangement joins TRBV27 to TRBJ1-1; D is unresolved. Trimming stripped 4 bases from V and 8 bases from J, with 17 bases between. The germline gives CDR1 MNHEY, CDR2 SMNVEV (reference sequence). The CDR3 totals 14 residues. As DNA, the CDR3 is TGTGCCAGCAGTTCGCAGGTGACATTTGGAGAAGCTTTCTTT. It specifies CASSSQVTFGEAFF.

V is TRBV27 and J is TRBJ1-2; 8 bases align to TRBD1. The CDR3 extends over 22 amino acids. The V and J ends lost 6 bases and 4 bases, in that order; junction bases with no gene match: 31. Germline loops: CDR1 MNHEY, CDR2 SMNVEV (reference sequence). The CDR3 spells CASRPGQADPGGFGQLAYGYTF. CDR3 DNA sequence: TGTGCCAGCAGGCCGGGACAGGCGGATCCCGGGGGATTCGGGCAGTTAGCCTATGGCTACACCTTC.

The gene calls are TRBV9 and TRBJ1-4; maybe TRBD1 (6 bases). Trimming shortened V by 0 bases and J by 8 bases, and 14 bases separated the two germline ends. The CDR3 contains 15 residues. Looked up from germline, CDR1 is SGDLS and CDR2 is YYNGEE. The CDR3 sequence is CASSVGRGIKEKLFF. The DNA for the CDR3 is TGTGCCAGCAGCGTAGGTAGGGGGATCAAGGAAAAACTGTTTTTT.

This chain links TRBV18 with TRBJ2-7, with 7 bases matching TRBD2. The germline V gene has CDR1 KGHSH and CDR2 LQKENI. V shed 2 bases, J shed 2 bases, and the junction held 9 bases outside the gene matches. The CDR3 consists of 16 residues. Here the CDR3 DNA reads TGTGCCAGCTCACCATACGAGTGGGAGGGAGCCTACGAGCAGTACTTC. Translated: CASSPYEWEGAYEQYF.

This clone was observed a handful of times. The gene calls are TRBV6-7 and TRBJ2-3, with D tentatively TRBD2 (5 bases). TRBV6-7 is assigned to the ORF class and has an uncertain function. Trimming left V 0 bases short and J 3 bases short, with 28 bases between. CDR3 length: 21 residues. The CDR3 sequence: CASSYSIVRVRAGGGTDTQYF. The CDR3 coding sequence is TGTGCCAGCAGTTACTCGATTGTGCGGGTCCGAGCCGGAGGAGGAACAGATACGCAGTATTTT.

The chain has TRBV4-3 and TRBJ2-3, with TRBD1 as a possible D gene (6 bases). CDR3 length: 15 residues. The germline V gene encodes CDR1 LGHNA and CDR2 YSLEER. V gave up 0 bases and J gave up 4 bases, with 11 bases separating them. The CDR3 protein is CASSQDNTGSDTQYF. For the CDR3, the DNA is TGCGCCAGCAGCCAAGATAACACAGGGTCAGATACGCAGTATTTT.

The gene calls are TRBV5-4 and TRBJ2-1; 8 bases align to TRBD2. The V gene end was trimmed by 1 base and the J gene end by 4 bases; junction bases not matched to a gene: 4. The CDR3 extends over 15 amino acids. CDR1 is SGHNT and CDR2 is YYREEE in the germline V gene (reference sequence). This CDR3 is CASSLTAGGYNEQFF. The CDR3 DNA reads as TGTGCCAGCAGCTTGACGGCGGGGGGATACAATGAGCAGTTCTTC.

This clone was picked up one time. The V gene is TRBV5-1, the J gene TRBJ2-5; D gene uncertain. The CDR3 has 14 residues. The germline V and J ends were trimmed by 0 bases and 2 bases, with 8 bases remaining between them. CDR1 is SGHRS and CDR2 is YFSETQ in the germline V gene. CDR3 in amino acids: CASSLAGYQETQYF. The CDR3 nucleotides are TGCGCCAGCAGCTTGGCAGGCTATCAAGAGACCCAGTACTTC. The variable domain in full, with the rest retrieved from reference TRBV5-1 and TRBJ2-5, is KAGVTQTPRYLIKTRGQQVTLSCSPISGHRSVSWYQQTPGQGLQFLFEYFSETQRNKGNFPGRFSGRQFSNSRSEMNVSTLELGDSALYLCASSLAGYQETQYFGPGTRLLVL.

In nucleotides, the CDR3 is TGTGCCAGCAGCAAAGCCGATACTAGCGGGAGGAACAATGAGCAGTTCTTC. It translates to CASSKADTSGRNNEQFF. V usage is TRBV21-1 and J usage is TRBJ2-1; TRBD2 is taken as the D call from the table, unchecked against the DNA. TRBV21-1 is annotated as a pseudogene. The length of the CDR3 is 17 residues.